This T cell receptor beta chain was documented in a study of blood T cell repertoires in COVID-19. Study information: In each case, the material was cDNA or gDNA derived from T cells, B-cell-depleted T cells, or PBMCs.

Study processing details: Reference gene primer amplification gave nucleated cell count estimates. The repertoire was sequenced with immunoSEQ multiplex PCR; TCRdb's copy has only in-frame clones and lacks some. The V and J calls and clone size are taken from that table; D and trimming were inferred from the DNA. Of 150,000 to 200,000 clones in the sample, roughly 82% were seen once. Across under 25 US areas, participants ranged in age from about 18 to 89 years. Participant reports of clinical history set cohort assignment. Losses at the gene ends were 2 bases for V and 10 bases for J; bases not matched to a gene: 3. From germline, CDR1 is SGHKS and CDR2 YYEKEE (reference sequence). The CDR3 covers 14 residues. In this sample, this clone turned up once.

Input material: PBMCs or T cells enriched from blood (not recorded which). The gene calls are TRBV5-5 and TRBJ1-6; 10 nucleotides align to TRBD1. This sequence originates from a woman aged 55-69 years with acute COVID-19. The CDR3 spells CASSFGTGESPLHF. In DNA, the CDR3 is TGTGCCAGCAGCTTTGGGACAGGGGAATCACCCCTCCACTTT.